The present T cell receptor beta chain was sequenced within a study of shared clonotypes between healthy human individuals. Study-level points and caveats: Across subsets, estimated richness was generally greater for naive than for memory populations.

Participating donors were healthy, HIV-negative adults free of recent acute infections or vaccinations. The donors, all of them Caucasian adults, lived in Nashville, Tennessee. Over several immunoSEQ plates, each subset's genomic DNA was distributed in even portions. Produced via immunoSEQ multiplex PCR; TCRdb's table is partial and in-frame only. The table records a few hundred thousand clones, 65% of them present only once. This clone turned up a few times. The antigen remains undetermined. The sequence was collected from a man aged 25-45 years in good health. Specimen: memory CD4+ T cells sorted from blood. Subset of the sample: CD45RA-negative fraction.

DNA of the CDR3: TGCGCCAGCAGCTCGTGGGGGCTCGGGGAGACCCAGTACTTC. Protein sequence: CASSSWGLGETQYF. The chain uses TRBV5-1 and TRBJ2-5; TRBD1 is a possible D gene (6 bases). Trimming removed 3 bases at V and 5 bases at J, with 14 bases between. The CDR3 is 14 residues long. Germline CDR1 and CDR2: SGHRS and YFSETQ.